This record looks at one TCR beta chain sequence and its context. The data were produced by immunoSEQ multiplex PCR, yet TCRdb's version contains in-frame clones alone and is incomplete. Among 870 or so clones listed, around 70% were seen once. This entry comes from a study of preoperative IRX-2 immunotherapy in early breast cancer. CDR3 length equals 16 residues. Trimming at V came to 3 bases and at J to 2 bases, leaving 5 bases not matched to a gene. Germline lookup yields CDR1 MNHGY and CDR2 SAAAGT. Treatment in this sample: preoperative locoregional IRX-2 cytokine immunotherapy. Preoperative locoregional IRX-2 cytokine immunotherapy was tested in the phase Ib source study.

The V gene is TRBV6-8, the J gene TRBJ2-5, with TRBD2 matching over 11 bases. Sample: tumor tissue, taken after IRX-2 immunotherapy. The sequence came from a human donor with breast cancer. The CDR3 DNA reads TGTGCCAGCAGTTATGGAACTAGCGGGGGACAAGAGACCCAGTACTTC. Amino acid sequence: CASSYGTSGGQETQYF.